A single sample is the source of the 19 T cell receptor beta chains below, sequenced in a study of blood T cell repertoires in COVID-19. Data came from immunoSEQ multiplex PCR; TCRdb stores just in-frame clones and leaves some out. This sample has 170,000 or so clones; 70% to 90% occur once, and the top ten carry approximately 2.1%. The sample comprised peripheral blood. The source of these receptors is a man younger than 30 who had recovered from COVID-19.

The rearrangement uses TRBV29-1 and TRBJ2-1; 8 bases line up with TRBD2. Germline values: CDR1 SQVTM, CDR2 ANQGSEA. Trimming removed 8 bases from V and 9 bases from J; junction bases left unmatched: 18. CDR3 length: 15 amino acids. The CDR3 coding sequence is TGCAGCCCCCGAACGGGAGGGCCTTTTGGGGGTGAGCAGTTCTTC. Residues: CSPRTGGPFGGEQFF.

The CDR3 DNA reads TGTGCCAGCAGTTCCGCAGATACGCAGTATTTT. It translates to CASSSADTQYF. V usage is TRBV12-3 or TRBV12-4 and J usage is TRBJ2-3; D unresolved. V was cut by 4 bases and J by 4 bases, with 3 bases left in between. CDR3 length equals 11 residues.

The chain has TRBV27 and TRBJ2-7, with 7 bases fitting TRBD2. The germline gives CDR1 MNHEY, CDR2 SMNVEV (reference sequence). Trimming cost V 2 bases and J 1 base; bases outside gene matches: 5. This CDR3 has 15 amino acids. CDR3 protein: CASSLRVGGSYEQYF. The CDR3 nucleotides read TGTGCCAGCAGTTTAAGGGTGGGGGGGTCCTACGAGCAGTACTTC.

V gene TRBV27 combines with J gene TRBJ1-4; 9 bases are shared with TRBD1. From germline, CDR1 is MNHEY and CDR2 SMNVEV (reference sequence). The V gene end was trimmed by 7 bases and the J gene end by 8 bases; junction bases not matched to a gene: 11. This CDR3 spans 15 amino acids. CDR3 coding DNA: TGTGCCAGCAAGGTCGGGACAGGGACGAACGAAAAACTGTTTTTT. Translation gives CASKVGTGTNEKLFF.

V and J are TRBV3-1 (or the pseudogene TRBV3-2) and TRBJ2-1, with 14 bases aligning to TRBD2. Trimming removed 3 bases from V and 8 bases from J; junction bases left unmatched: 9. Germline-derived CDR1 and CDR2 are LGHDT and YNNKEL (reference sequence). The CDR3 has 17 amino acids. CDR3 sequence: CASSHGGLAGARDEQFF. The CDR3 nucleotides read TGTGCCAGCAGCCACGGGGGACTAGCGGGAGCTCGCGATGAGCAGTTCTTC.

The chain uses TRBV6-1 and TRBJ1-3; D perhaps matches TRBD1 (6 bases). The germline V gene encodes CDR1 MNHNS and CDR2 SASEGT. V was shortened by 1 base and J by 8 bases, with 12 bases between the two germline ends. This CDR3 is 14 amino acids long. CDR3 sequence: CASSEEGRGDTIYF. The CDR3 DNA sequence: TGTGCCAGCAGTGAAGAAGGCAGGGGAGACACCATATATTTT.

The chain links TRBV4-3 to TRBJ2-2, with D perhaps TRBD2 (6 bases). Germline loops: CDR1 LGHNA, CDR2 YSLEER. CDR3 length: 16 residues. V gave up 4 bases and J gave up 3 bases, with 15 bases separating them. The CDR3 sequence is CASSPLGSGHTGELFF. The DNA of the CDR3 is TGCGCCAGCAGCCCCCTAGGGAGCGGGCACACCGGGGAGCTGTTTTTT.

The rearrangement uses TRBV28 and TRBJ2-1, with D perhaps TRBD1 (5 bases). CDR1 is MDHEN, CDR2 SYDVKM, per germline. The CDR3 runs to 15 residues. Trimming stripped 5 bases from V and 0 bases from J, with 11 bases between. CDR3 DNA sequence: TGTGCCAGCAGTCCCATGACAGTCTCCTACAATGAGCAGTTCTTC. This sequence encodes CASSPMTVSYNEQFF. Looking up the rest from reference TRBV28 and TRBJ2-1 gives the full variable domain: DVKVTQSSRYLVKRTGEKVFLECVQDMDHENMFWYRQDPGLGLRLIYFSYDVKMKEKGDIPEGYSVSREKKERFSLILESASTNQTSMYLCASSPMTVSYNEQFFGPGTRLTVL.

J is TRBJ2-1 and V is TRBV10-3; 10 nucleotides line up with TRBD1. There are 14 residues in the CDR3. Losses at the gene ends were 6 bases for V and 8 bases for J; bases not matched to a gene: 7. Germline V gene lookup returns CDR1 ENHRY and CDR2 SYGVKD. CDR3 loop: CAIRGQGKTDEQFF. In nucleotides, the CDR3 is TGTGCCATCAGGGGACAGGGGAAGACGGATGAGCAGTTCTTC.

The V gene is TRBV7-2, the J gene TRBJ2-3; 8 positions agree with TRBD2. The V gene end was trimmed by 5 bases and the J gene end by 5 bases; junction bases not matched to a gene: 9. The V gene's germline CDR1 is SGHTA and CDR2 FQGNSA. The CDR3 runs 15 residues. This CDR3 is CASSPQGLAGDTQYF. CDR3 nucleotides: TGTGCCAGCAGCCCCCAAGGGCTAGCGGGAGATACGCAGTATTTT.

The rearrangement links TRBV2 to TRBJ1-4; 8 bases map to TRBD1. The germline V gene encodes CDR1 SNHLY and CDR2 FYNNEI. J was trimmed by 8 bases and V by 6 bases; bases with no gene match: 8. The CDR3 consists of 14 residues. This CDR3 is CASRDRTGNEKLFF. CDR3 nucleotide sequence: TGTGCCAGCAGGGACCGGACAGGGAACGAAAAACTGTTTTTT.

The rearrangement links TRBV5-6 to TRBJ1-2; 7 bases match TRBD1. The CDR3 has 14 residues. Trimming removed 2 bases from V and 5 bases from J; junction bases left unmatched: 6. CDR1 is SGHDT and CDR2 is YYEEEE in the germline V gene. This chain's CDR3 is CASSFLGQAYGYTF. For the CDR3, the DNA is TGTGCCAGCAGCTTCTTAGGACAGGCATATGGCTACACCTTC. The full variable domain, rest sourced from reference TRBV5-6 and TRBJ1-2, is DAGVTQSPTHLIKTRGQQVTLRCSPKSGHDTVSWYQQALGQGPQFIFQYYEEEERQRGNFPDRFSGHQFPNYSSELNVNALLLGDSALYLCASSFLGQAYGYTFGSGTRLTVV.

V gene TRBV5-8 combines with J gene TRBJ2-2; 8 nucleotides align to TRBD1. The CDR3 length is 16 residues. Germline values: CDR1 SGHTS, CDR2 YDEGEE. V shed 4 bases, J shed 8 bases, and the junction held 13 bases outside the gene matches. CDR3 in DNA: TGTGCCAGCAGCGTACCGGGACAGGCCCGAGGAGGGGAGCTGTTTTTT. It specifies CASSVPGQARGGELFF.

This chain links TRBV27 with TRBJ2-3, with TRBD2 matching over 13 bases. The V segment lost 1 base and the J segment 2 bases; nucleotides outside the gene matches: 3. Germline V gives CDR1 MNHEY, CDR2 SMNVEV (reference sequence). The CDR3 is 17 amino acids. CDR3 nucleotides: TGTGCCAGCAGTTTATACGGACTAGCGGGAGTCACAGATACGCAGTATTTT. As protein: CASSLYGLAGVTDTQYF.

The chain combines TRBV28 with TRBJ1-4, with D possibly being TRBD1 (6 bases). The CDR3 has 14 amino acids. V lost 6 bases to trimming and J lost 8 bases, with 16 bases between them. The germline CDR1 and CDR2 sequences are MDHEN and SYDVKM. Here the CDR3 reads CASRPPGVQEKLFF. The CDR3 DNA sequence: TGTGCCAGCAGACCTCCAGGGGTGCAGGAAAAACTGTTTTTT. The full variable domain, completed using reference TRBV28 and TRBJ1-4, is DVKVTQSSRYLVKRTGEKVFLECVQDMDHENMFWYRQDPGLGLRLIYFSYDVKMKEKGDIPEGYSVSREKKERFSLILESASTNQTSMYLCASRPPGVQEKLFFGSGTQLSVL.

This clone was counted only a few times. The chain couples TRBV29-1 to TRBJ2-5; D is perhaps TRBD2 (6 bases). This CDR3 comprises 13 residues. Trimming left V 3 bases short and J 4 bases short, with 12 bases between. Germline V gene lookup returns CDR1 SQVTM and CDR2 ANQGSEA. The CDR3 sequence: CSVDNTAGETQYF. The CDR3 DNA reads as TGCAGCGTTGATAATACAGCGGGAGAGACCCAGTACTTC. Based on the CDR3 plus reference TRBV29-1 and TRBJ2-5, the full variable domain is SAVISQKPSRDICQRGTSLTIQCQVDSQVTMMFWYRQQPGQSLTLIATANQGSEATYESGFVIDKFPISRPNLTFSTLTVSNMSPEDSSIYLCSVDNTAGETQYFGPGTRLLVL.

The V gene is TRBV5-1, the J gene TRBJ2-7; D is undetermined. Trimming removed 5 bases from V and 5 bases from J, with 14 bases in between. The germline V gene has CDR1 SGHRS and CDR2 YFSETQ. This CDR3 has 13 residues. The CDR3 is CASRPRLSNEQYF. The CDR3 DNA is TGCGCCAGCAGGCCCAGGTTGTCGAACGAGCAGTACTTC.

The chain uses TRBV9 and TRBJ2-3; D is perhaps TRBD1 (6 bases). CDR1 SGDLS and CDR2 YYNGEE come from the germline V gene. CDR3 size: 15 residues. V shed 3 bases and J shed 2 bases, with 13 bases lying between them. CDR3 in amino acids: CASSEGDHTTDTQYF. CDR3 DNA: TGTGCCAGCAGCGAGGGGGACCATACCACAGATACGCAGTATTTT.

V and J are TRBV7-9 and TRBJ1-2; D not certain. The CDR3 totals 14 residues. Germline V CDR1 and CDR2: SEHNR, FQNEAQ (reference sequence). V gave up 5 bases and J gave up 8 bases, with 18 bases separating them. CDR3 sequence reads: CASSTISEGEGYTF. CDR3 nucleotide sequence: TGTGCCAGCAGCACAATTTCCGAGGGTGAGGGCTACACCTTC.